Listed below are T cell receptor beta chains from one sample, sequenced in a study of CD8 T cells in Susac syndrome. A single record per CDR3 protein comes from TCRdb applying MiXCR to the immunoSEQ multiplex PCR reads. This sample has about 440,000 distinct CDR3 sequences, with around 85% found just once. The source material was CD8+ T cells from PBMCs. The receptors here all came from a human donor with multiple sclerosis. Both conserved end residues are part of each CDR3. The order of the fields is D gene, clone size, V gene, J gene, CDR3 length, CDR3 protein, CDR3 DNA. A D gene is named only where the DNA matches it firmly. Size is stated for part of the rows, as once, few or many counts, or as a class when the clone is expanded.

TRBD1	-	TRBV14	TRBJ2-1	16	CASSPRWTGGSNEQFF	TGTGCCAGCAGCCCACGATGGACAGGGGGTAGCAATGAGCAGTTCTTC
TRBD1	-	TRBV5-1	TRBJ2-7	15	CASSLLTGNTYEQYF	TGCGCCAGCAGCTTGTTGACAGGGAACACCTACGAGCAGTACTTC
-	-	TRBV7-8	TRBJ1-5	14	CASSLEQANQPQHF	TGTGCCAGCAGCTTAGAGCAGGCCAATCAGCCCCAGCATTTT
-	-	TRBV5-1	TRBJ2-7	14	CASSLTPGTYEQYF	TGCGCCAGCAGCTTGACCCCGGGGACCTACGAGCAGTACTTC
-	-	TRBV6-1	TRBJ1-5	15	CASSIWTDSNQPQHF	TGTGCCAGCAGTATCTGGACAGATAGCAATCAGCCCCAGCATTTT
-	-	TRBV27	TRBJ1-4	14	CASRIGGAVEKLFF	TGTGCCAGCAGAATCGGTGGTGCGGTCGAAAAACTGTTTTTT
-	-	TRBV4-1	TRBJ1-5	16	CASSQILSVPNQPQHF	TGCGCCAGCAGCCAAATTTTGTCCGTCCCCAATCAGCCCCAGCATTTT
TRBD1	-	TRBV24-1	TRBJ2-5	15	CATSDGTEKQETQYF	TGTGCCACCAGTGACGGGACAGAAAAACAAGAGACCCAGTACTTC
-	-	TRBV5-4	TRBJ2-1	18	CASIRPGPVGEGYNEQFF	TGTGCCAGCATTAGACCCGGTCCGGTGGGAGAGGGTTACAATGAGCAGTTCTTC
-	-	TRBV19	TRBJ1-4	16	CASSTSAGTTNEKLFF	TGTGCCAGTAGTACCAGCGCGGGAACAACTAATGAAAAACTGTTTTTT
-	-	TRBV30	TRBJ1-1	12	CAWSQGNTEAFF	TGTGCCTGGAGTCAGGGGAACACTGAAGCTTTCTTT
-	once	TRBV4-1	TRBJ2-1	13	CASSQPQGNEQFF	TGCGCCAGCAGCCAACCACAGGGAAATGAGCAGTTCTTC
-	few	TRBV27	TRBJ2-7	13	CASSPGTFYEQYF	TGTGCCAGTAGTCCCGGGACATTCTACGAGCAGTACTTC
-	-	TRBV7-3	TRBJ2-5	14	CASSSPESGETQYF	TGTGCCAGCAGCTCCCCGGAGTCTGGGGAGACCCAGTACTTC
TRBD1	-	TRBV9	TRBJ2-6	19	CASSVATGDRGSGANVLTF	TGTGCCAGCAGCGTAGCTACGGGAGACAGGGGCTCTGGGGCCAACGTCCTGACTTTC
-	few	TRBV2	TRBJ2-1	16	CASSHSGQSSYNEQFF	TGTGCCAGCAGTCATAGCGGACAAAGCTCCTACAATGAGCAGTTCTTC
TRBD1	-	TRBV20-1	TRBJ2-7	15	CSARDATGGGDEQYF	TGCAGTGCTAGAGATGCGACAGGGGGCGGGGACGAGCAGTACTTC
TRBD1	-	TRBV10-3	TRBJ2-5	16	CATSVPGQGAGETQYF	TGTGCCACTTCCGTACCGGGACAGGGGGCCGGAGAGACCCAGTACTTC
-	-	TRBV2	TRBJ1-1	13	CASSDRHNTEAFF	TGTGCCAGCAGTGATCGACACAACACTGAAGCTTTCTTT
-	-	TRBV27	TRBJ2-1	16	CASSSLPLDPGNEQFF	TGTGCCAGCAGTTCCTTGCCACTCGACCCTGGCAATGAGCAGTTCTTC
-	-	TRBV4-2	TRBJ2-1	16	CASSRFGLVSYNEQFF	TGTGCCAGCAGCCGCTTCGGACTCGTTTCCTACAATGAGCAGTTCTTC
TRBD1	-	TRBV5-1	TRBJ1-1	15	CASTRGRGQPHEAFF	TGCGCCAGCACCCGTGGCAGGGGACAGCCCCATGAAGCTTTCTTT
TRBD1	-	TRBV9	TRBJ1-1	17	CASSVVGGQNMNTEAFF	TGTGCCAGCAGCGTAGTGGGGGGACAGAACATGAACACTGAAGCTTTCTTT
-	-	TRBV10-1	TRBJ2-7	16	CASSESEDLLTYEQYF	TGCGCCAGCAGTGAGTCAGAGGACTTACTTACCTACGAGCAGTACTTC
-	few	TRBV5-1	TRBJ2-5	13	CASSTVPQETQYF	TGCGCCAGCAGCACCGTGCCTCAAGAGACCCAGTACTTC
-	-	TRBV6-6	TRBJ2-1	14	CASSYRDDNNEQFF	TGTGCCAGCAGTTACCGGGACGACAACAATGAGCAGTTCTTC
TRBD2	-	TRBV3-1	TRBJ2-1	19	CASSPWPLAGVDFYNEQFF	TGTGCCAGCAGTCCCTGGCCACTAGCGGGAGTCGACTTCTACAATGAGCAGTTCTTC